The entry that follows covers one T cell receptor beta chain sequence. The table came from immunoSEQ multiplex PCR; TCRdb's copy has only in-frame clones and leaves some out. This table holds under 600,000 clones, about 96% found once. This entry comes from a study of shared clonotypes between healthy human individuals. V trimming: 5 bases; J trimming: 3 bases; junction bases outside the gene matches: 10. Germline V gives CDR1 LNHDA, CDR2 SQIVND (reference sequence). The CDR3 is 16 amino acids. The sequenced material came from naive CD4+ T cells sorted from blood. Documented subset: CD45RA+ positively selected. This chain uses TRBV19 with TRBJ1-5, with TRBD1 identical over 7 bases. This clonotype originated in a woman between 25 and 40 years old in good health. The CDR3 loop reads CASSPSGTANNQPQHF. As DNA, the CDR3 is TGTGCCAGTAGTCCGAGCGGGACAGCAAACAATCAGCCCCAGCATTTT.